A single sample is the source of the 17 T cell receptor beta chains below, sequenced in a study of early T cells in non-severe SARS-CoV-2 infection. TCRdb reanalysed the 5' RACE reads using MiXCR and keeps one entry per CDR3 protein. The data show roughly 61,000 distinct CDR3 sequences, roughly a tenth seen once. The material sequenced was whole blood. The source of these receptors is an adult who was a healthcare worker with PCR-confirmed SARS-CoV-2 infection or an uninfected control (not recorded which).

This clonotype occurred many times. The chain employs TRBV12-3 or TRBV12-4 and TRBJ2-3, with 11 bases aligning to TRBD2. The CDR3 runs to 16 residues. V gave up 8 bases and J gave up 6 bases; unmatched junction bases: 13. The CDR3 is CASAVGASGGTDTQYF. Here the CDR3 DNA reads TGTGCCAGCGCTGTAGGGGCTAGCGGGGGGACGGATACGCAGTATTTT.

This clonotype came up a few times. This chain uses TRBV7-6 with TRBJ2-1; D may be TRBD2 (6 bases). Germline loops: CDR1 SGHVS, CDR2 FNYEAQ. V was cut by 8 bases and J by 7 bases, with 18 bases left in between. CDR3 length: 14 residues. The CDR3 reads CASLNPGVRNEQFF. The CDR3 DNA reads as TGTGCCAGCCTCAATCCGGGGGTCCGGAATGAGCAGTTCTTC.

This clonotype was seen a few times. This chain uses TRBV3-2 with TRBJ2-5; the table calls TRBD1, which could not be checked here. TRBV3-2 is tagged as a pseudogene. CDR3 size: 18 residues. The CDR3 coding sequence is TGTGCCAGCAGCGCAAAACCCGGGGCAGTTTTTCGCCGAGAGACCCAGTACTTC. Translated, it gives CASSAKPGAVFRRETQYF.

This clonotype was seen a handful of times. The chain is built from TRBV29-1 and TRBJ2-7; possible D gene TRBD1, 6 bases. CDR1 is SQVTM and CDR2 is ANQGSEA in the germline V gene. With 6 bases removed from V and 0 bases from J, the gap between germline ends came to 15 bases. The CDR3 is 14 amino acids. CDR3 sequence (DNA): TGCAGCGTGTCTGACAGGATAAACTCCTACGAGCAGTACTTC. The encoded protein is CSVSDRINSYEQYF.

In this sample, this clonotype turned up many times. The chain is built from TRBV28 and TRBJ1-4; D ambiguous. CDR1 and CDR2 from the germline V gene are MDHEN and SYDVKM. Trimming removed 6 bases at V and 0 bases at J, with 11 bases between. The length of the CDR3 is 15 residues. DNA for the CDR3: TGTGCCAGCAGACGCAGACGGCCAACTAATGAAAAACTGTTTTTT. This sequence encodes CASRRRRPTNEKLFF.

This clonotype was recorded at least ten times. The chain recombines TRBV7-2 with TRBJ1-2; TRBD1 aligns across 10 bases. The V gene's germline CDR1 is SGHTA and CDR2 FQGNSA. With V trimmed by 5 bases and J by 7 bases, 10 bases remained unmatched. The CDR3 runs to 15 residues. CDR3 residues: CASSPPPGTGVGYTF. In nucleotides, the CDR3 is TGTGCCAGCAGCCCCCCTCCGGGGACAGGGGTTGGCTACACCTTC. Using reference TRBV7-2 and TRBJ1-2 for the parts outside the CDR3, the full variable domain is GAGVSQSPSNKVTEKGKDVELRCDPISGHTALYWYRQSLGQGLEFLIYFQGNSAPDKSGLPSDRFSAERTGGSVSTLTIQRTQQEDSAVYLCASSPPPGTGVGYTFGSGTRLTVV.

This clonotype was recorded at least ten times. The V gene is TRBV2, the J gene TRBJ1-4; D not certain. Germline V gene data show CDR1 as SNHLY and CDR2 as FYNNEI. V lost 6 bases, J lost 2 bases, and 10 bases lay in between. This CDR3 has 14 amino acids. Here the CDR3 reads CASRIDVTNEKLFF. CDR3 nucleotide sequence: TGTGCCAGCAGGATAGACGTTACTAATGAAAAACTGTTTTTT.

This chain joins TRBV20-1 and TRBJ2-5; D perhaps matches TRBD1 (5 bases). The CDR3 has 15 amino acids. Trimming pared 0 bases from V and 1 base from J, leaving 12 bases between. Germline V gives CDR1 DFQATT, CDR2 SNEGSKA (reference sequence). The DNA for the CDR3 is TGCAGTGCTAGAGAGGACACCTCGCGCCAAGAGACCCAGTACTTC. This encodes CSAREDTSRQETQYF.

The chain is built from TRBV30 and TRBJ1-5, with 7 bases fitting TRBD1. Germline V gene data show CDR1 as GTSNPN and CDR2 as SVGIG (reference sequence). V shed 3 bases and J 3 bases; nucleotides not matched to a gene: 5. CDR3 size: 14 residues. The CDR3 reads CAWSQTGLNQPQHF. The CDR3 DNA follows: TGTGCCTGGAGCCAGACAGGGCTCAATCAGCCCCAGCATTTT.

This clonotype is labeled medium-sized. This chain links TRBV29-1 with TRBJ1-1; no clear D. V dropped 6 bases and J dropped 6 bases, with 11 bases sitting between them. Germline assignment: CDR1 SQVTM and CDR2 ANQGSEA. The CDR3 runs to 11 residues. The CDR3 reads CSVDPGSEAFF. CDR3 nucleotides: TGCAGCGTCGATCCTGGCTCTGAAGCTTTCTTT.

This clonotype occurred many times. CDR3 region: CASTDRQTKNQPQHF. The CDR3 DNA reads TGTGCCAGTACCGATCGACAGACGAAGAATCAGCCCCAGCATTTT. The rearrangement joins TRBV19 to TRBJ1-5; possibly TRBD1 for D (5 bases). This CDR3 has 15 amino acids. V lost 7 bases and J lost 4, with 17 bases in between. Germline V gene sequence: CDR1 LNHDA, CDR2 SQIVND (reference sequence). Full variable domain (outside the CDR3, taken from reference TRBV19 and TRBJ1-5): DGGITQSPKYLFRKEGQNVTLSCEQNLNHDAMYWYRQDPGQGLRLIYYSQIVNDFQKGDIAEGYSVSREKKESFPLTVTSAQKNPTAFYLCASTDRQTKNQPQHFGDGTRLSIL.

This clonotype turned up a few times. The CDR3 protein is CASSLEGQASYEQYF. The CDR3 DNA is TGCGCCAGCAGCTTGGAGGGACAGGCTTCCTACGAGCAGTACTTC. The chain combines TRBV5-1 with TRBJ2-7; 8 bases align to TRBD1. The CDR3 consists of 15 residues. Trimming removed 0 bases from V and 1 base from J; junction bases left unmatched: 3. Germline V gene data show CDR1 as SGHRS and CDR2 as YFSETQ.

This clonotype occurred many times. The chain has TRBV4-3 and TRBJ2-3, with TRBD2 identical over 11 bases. The CDR3 runs 19 residues. Germline CDR1 and CDR2: LGHNA and YSLEER. The V segment lost 2 bases and the J segment 8 bases; nucleotides outside the gene matches: 18. For the CDR3, the DNA is TGCGCCAGCAGCCAAATACTAGCGGGGGCCTTCACCCCAACGGGTACGCAGTATTTT. This sequence encodes CASSQILAGAFTPTGTQYF.

The J gene is TRBJ2-3, the V gene TRBV20-1; 14 bases are a match to TRBD2. J was trimmed by 0 bases and V by 6 bases; bases with no gene match: 2. CDR3 length equals 15 residues. From germline, CDR1 is DFQATT and CDR2 SNEGSKA (reference sequence). CDR3 sequence (DNA): TGCAGTGCAAGACTAGCGGGGGGGAGCACAGATACGCAGTATTTT. Residues: CSARLAGGSTDTQYF.

This clonotype was recorded a few times. The chain uses TRBV29-1 and TRBJ2-1, with D uncertain. Deletions cut 3 bases from V and 0 bases from J, with 6 bases between. The V gene's germline CDR1 is SQVTM and CDR2 ANQGSEA. The CDR3 has 13 residues. The CDR3 bases are TGCAGCGTTGACCGGGTCTCCTACAATGAGCAGTTCTTC. It is translated as CSVDRVSYNEQFF.

This clonotype turned up a few times. V is TRBV14 and J is TRBJ2-7; 9 bases fit TRBD1. This CDR3 spans 15 amino acids. With V trimmed by 7 bases and J by 2 bases, 9 bases remained unmatched. Germline V lookup: CDR1 SGHDN, CDR2 FVKESK. CDR3 nucleotides: TGTGCCAGCACCTTCGGACAGGGGCCCACCTACGAGCAGTACTTC. Protein sequence: CASTFGQGPTYEQYF.

This clonotype was observed many times. This chain joins TRBV9 and TRBJ1-1, with D possibly matching TRBD1 (5 bases). Trimming stripped 0 bases from V and 10 bases from J, with 16 bases between. The CDR3 length is 14 residues. CDR1 is SGDLS, CDR2 YYNGEE, per germline. The CDR3 sequence is CASSVGAQGGGAFF. The CDR3, as DNA: TGTGCCAGCAGCGTAGGGGCGCAGGGAGGAGGAGCTTTCTTT.